This T cell receptor beta chain is drawn from a study of T cells in Graves' hyperthyroidism and ophthalmopathy. The source material, RNA transcripts, was used to amplify TCR beta CDR3 regions. When the TCR CDR3 underwent first-round RT-PCR, the HTBI primer set was used. TCRdb called the multiplex PCR reads again in MiXCR, with one record for every CDR3 protein. This sample has about 720,000 distinct CDR3 sequences, with roughly a sixth found just once. In this sample, this clonotype turned up many times. Antigen specificity is unknown. Each diagnosis was grounded in clinical symptoms, serum thyroxine and TRAb, thyroid ultrasound, and orbital computed tomography. The blood sample dates from first hyperthyroidism diagnosis, preceding any ophthalmopathy symptoms. PBMCs were sourced from roughly 9.3 ml fresh peripheral blood. Germline V gene sequence: CDR1 SGHAT, CDR2 FQDESV (reference sequence). Trimming removed 3 bases from V and 0 bases from J, with 7 bases in between. The CDR3 length is 14 residues.

Broader study findings: Clonotypes that were expanded in thyroid above 0.001 mostly appeared in blood too.

The origin of this receptor is a woman in her forties or fifties with Graves' hyperthyroidism that later progressed to Graves' ophthalmopathy. The chain recombines TRBV11-1 with TRBJ2-3; D is unclear. The sample consisted of blood. The CDR3 here is CASSFDLSTDTQYF. The CDR3 DNA reads as TGTGCCAGCAGCTTCGACCTTAGCACAGATACGCAGTATTTT.